The 15 T cell receptor beta chains below were found in one sample sequenced in a study of cytomegalovirus exposure and HLA in healthy donors. The study ran its PCR with 60 Vbeta and 13 Jbeta primers. Profiling relied on immunoSEQ multiplex PCR, and the TCRdb table lists in-frame clones only, not all of them. The profile shows roughly 180,000 clones, around three quarters of them singletons. The sample was PBMCs. The receptors originated from a woman aged 25-40 years in good health and CMV-seropositive.

This rearrangement joins TRBV28 to TRBJ1-5; tentative D call: TRBD1 (5 bases). V lost 2 bases to trimming and J lost 2 bases, with 7 bases between them. Germline assignment: CDR1 MDHEN and CDR2 SYDVKM. The CDR3 is made up of 14 amino acids. CDR3 nucleotides: TGTGCCAGCAGTTTAGGGGCGGGCAATCAGCCCCAGCATTTT. This sequence encodes CASSLGAGNQPQHF.

V is TRBV6-5 and J is TRBJ1-5; D is unresolved. The germline CDR1 and CDR2 sequences are MNHEY and SVGAGI. Deletions cut 6 bases from V and 4 bases from J, with 7 bases between. CDR3 size: 12 residues. CDR3 loop: CASSHRNQPQHF. The CDR3 DNA follows: TGTGCCAGCAGCCACAGAAATCAGCCCCAGCATTTT.

The chain joins TRBV9 to TRBJ2-2; 7 positions match TRBD1. The CDR3 consists of 16 residues. The V gene's germline CDR1 is SGDLS and CDR2 YYNGEE. J was trimmed by 3 bases and V by 4 bases; bases with no gene match: 9. The CDR3 region is CASSKLGGRDTGELFF. Here the CDR3 DNA reads TGTGCCAGCAGCAAGCTAGGGGGCAGGGACACCGGGGAGCTGTTTTTT. The full variable domain, its missing parts supplied by reference TRBV9 and TRBJ2-2, is DSGVTQTPKHLITATGQRVTLRCSPRSGDLSVYWYQQSLDQGLQFLIQYYNGEERAKGNILERFSAQQFPDLHSELNLSSLELGDSALYFCASSKLGGRDTGELFFGEGSRLTVL.

This rearrangement joins TRBV7-2 to TRBJ1-2; 9 nucleotides match TRBD1. The germline CDR1 and CDR2 sequences are SGHTA and FQGNSA. The trim removed 3 bases at V and 3 bases at J, leaving 8 bases unmatched. CDR3 length: 16 amino acids. Written as DNA, the CDR3 is TGTGCCAGCAGCTTGGGGCCGGGACAGGGATACTATGGCTACACCTTC. Protein: CASSLGPGQGYYGYTF.

This clone was counted only a few times. This chain connects TRBV28 to TRBJ1-6; possibly TRBD1 for D (6 bases). This CDR3 spans 15 amino acids. Trimming cost V 6 bases and J 7 bases, with 16 bases left between them. The germline V gene encodes CDR1 MDHEN and CDR2 SYDVKM. The chain's CDR3 is CASSPGNRVNSPLHF. The CDR3 region has the DNA TGTGCCAGCAGCCCCGGCAACAGGGTAAATTCACCCCTCCACTTT.

This clone has only a few counts. This chain links TRBV10-1 with TRBJ2-5, with 8 bases lining up with TRBD2. The V and J ends lost 0 bases and 5 bases, in that order; junction bases with no gene match: 11. Germline values: CDR1 WNHNN, CDR2 SYGVQD (reference sequence). This CDR3 is built from 17 residues. As DNA, the CDR3 is TGCGCCAGCAGTGAGTCGACTCCCGGGGGGGCCGTCGAGACCCAGTACTTC. Its translation is CASSESTPGGAVETQYF.

The chain links TRBV7-2 to TRBJ2-2; TRBD2 is a possible D gene (6 bases). Trimming shortened V by 5 bases and J by 1 base, and 8 bases separated the two germline ends. The CDR3 is made up of 14 amino acids. Germline CDR1 is SGHTA and CDR2 is FQGNSA. The CDR3 nucleotides are TGTGCCAGCAGCCTGGGGGGGAACACCGGGGAGCTGTTTTTT. Translated, it gives CASSLGGNTGELFF. The variable domain in full, completed from reference TRBV7-2 and TRBJ2-2, reads GAGVSQSPSNKVTEKGKDVELRCDPISGHTALYWYRQSLGQGLEFLIYFQGNSAPDKSGLPSDRFSAERTGGSVSTLTIQRTQQEDSAVYLCASSLGGNTGELFFGEGSRLTVL.

The V call is TRBV4-3, the J call TRBJ1-2, with D maybe TRBD1 (6 bases). Germline values: CDR1 LGHNA, CDR2 YSLEER. V lost 0 bases and J lost 8, with 19 bases in between. The CDR3 extends over 16 amino acids. CDR3 sequence (DNA): TGCGCCAGCAGCCAAGACATGAGGGGGGGATTGAGCGGCTACACCTTC. This codes for CASSQDMRGGLSGYTF.

This clone was counted only a few times. The J gene is TRBJ1-2, the V gene TRBV25-1; weak D call: TRBD1 (6 bases). CDR3 length: 13 amino acids. Trimming removed 5 bases at V and 8 bases at J, with 15 bases between. In germline, CDR1 is MGHDK, CDR2 SYGVNS. This CDR3 is CASSPDSLGGYTF. CDR3 bases: TGTGCCAGCAGTCCGGACAGCCTAGGAGGCTACACCTTC.

Of note for this clone: An end of the junction differs from the germline gene, which may be a read error. J is TRBJ1-2 and V is TRBV5-4; 11 nucleotides align to TRBD1. The CDR3 spans 16 residues. The germline gives CDR1 SGHNT, CDR2 YYREEE (reference sequence). DNA for the CDR3: TGCGCCAGCAGCCAAGAAGGGGGGACAGGGGGAGTTGGCTACACCTTC. Residues: CASSQEGGTGGVGYTF.

V and J are TRBV28 and TRBJ1-5; 7 bases are a match to TRBD1. Losses at the gene ends were 4 bases for V and 7 bases for J; bases not matched to a gene: 10. The CDR3 totals 15 residues. Germline loops: CDR1 MDHEN, CDR2 SYDVKM. CDR3 sequence (DNA): TGTGCCAGCAGTTCCGGGGACAGTGGGTGGCAGCCCCAGCATTTT. This codes for CASSSGDSGWQPQHF.

In this sample, this clone turned up a few times. The V call is TRBV5-4, the J call TRBJ2-5; D perhaps matches TRBD2 (5 bases). This CDR3 has 13 amino acids. Germline CDR1 SGHNT, CDR2 YYREEE (reference sequence). V was shortened by 3 bases and J by 3 bases, with 9 bases between the two germline ends. This CDR3 is CASSSGIEETQYF. The CDR3 region has the DNA TGTGCCAGCAGCTCCGGGATCGAAGAGACCCAGTACTTC.

The chain uses TRBV28 and TRBJ2-4; D perhaps matches TRBD1 (5 bases). The CDR3 totals 14 residues. CDR1 and CDR2 (germline): MDHEN, SYDVKM. Trimming left V 6 bases short and J 2 bases short, with 11 bases between. The CDR3 coding sequence is TGTGCCAGCAGCTTAGCAGGGTCCAAAAACATTCAGTACTTC. It specifies CASSLAGSKNIQYF.

V usage is TRBV6-6 and J usage is TRBJ2-5, with 7 bases that match TRBD2. The CDR3 length is 14 residues. Germline V CDR1 and CDR2: MNHNY, SVGAGI (reference sequence). The J segment lost 3 bases and the V segment lost 6 bases, leaving 7 bases of the junction unmatched. The CDR3 DNA reads as TGTGCCAGCAGATCCGGGGGGTCAAAAGAGACCCAGTACTTC. It is translated as CASRSGGSKETQYF.

This clone showed up just once. This chain uses TRBV27 with TRBJ1-4, with no clear D. V gave up 9 bases and J gave up 4 bases, with 12 bases separating them. Germline V gene lookup returns CDR1 MNHEY and CDR2 SMNVEV (reference sequence). The CDR3 sequence is 13 residues long. DNA for the CDR3: TGTGCCAGTGGAGGGCCCCTTAATGAAAAACTGTTTTTT. Its protein product is CASGGPLNEKLFF.